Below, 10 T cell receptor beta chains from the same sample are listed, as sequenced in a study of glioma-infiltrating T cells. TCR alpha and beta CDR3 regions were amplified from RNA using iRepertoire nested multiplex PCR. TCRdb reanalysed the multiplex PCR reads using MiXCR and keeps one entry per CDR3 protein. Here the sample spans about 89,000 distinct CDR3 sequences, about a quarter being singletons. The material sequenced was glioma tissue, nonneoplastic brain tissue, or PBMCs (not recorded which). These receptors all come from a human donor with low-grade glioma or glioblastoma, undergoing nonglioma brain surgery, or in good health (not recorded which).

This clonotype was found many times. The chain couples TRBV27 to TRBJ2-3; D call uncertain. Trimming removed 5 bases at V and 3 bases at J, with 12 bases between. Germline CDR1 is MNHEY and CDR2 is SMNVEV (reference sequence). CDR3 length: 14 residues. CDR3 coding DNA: TGTGCCAGCAGTCCCCGATCAAGGACAGATACGCAGTATTTT. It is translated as CASSPRSRTDTQYF.

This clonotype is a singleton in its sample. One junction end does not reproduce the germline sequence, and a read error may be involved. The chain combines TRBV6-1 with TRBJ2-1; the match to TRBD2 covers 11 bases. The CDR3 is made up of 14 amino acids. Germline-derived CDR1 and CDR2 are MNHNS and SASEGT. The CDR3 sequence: CASNLAGGYNEQSF. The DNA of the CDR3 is TGTGCAAGCAACCTAGCGGGGGGTTACAATGAGCAGTCCTTC.

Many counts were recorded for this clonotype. The CDR3 DNA reads as TGTGCCAGCAATTGGGGAGCTAGCGGGAGAGATGAGCAGTTCTTC. Translated, it gives CASNWGASGRDEQFF. The chain links TRBV6-1 to TRBJ2-1; 10 positions match TRBD2. V shed 7 bases and J 8 bases; nucleotides not matched to a gene: 11. The CDR3 has 15 residues. The germline gives CDR1 MNHNS, CDR2 SASEGT.

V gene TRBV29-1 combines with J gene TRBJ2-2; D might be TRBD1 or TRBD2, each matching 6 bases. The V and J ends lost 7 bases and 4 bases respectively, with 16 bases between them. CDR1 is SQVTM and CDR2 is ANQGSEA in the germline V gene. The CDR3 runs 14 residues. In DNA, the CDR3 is TGCAGCGCTGGGGGGCCCACCTCCACCGGGGAGCTGTTTTTT. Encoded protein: CSAGGPTSTGELFF.

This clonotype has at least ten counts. DNA for the CDR3: TGTGCCAGCAGTGGGAATCGTCAGCCCCAGCATTTT. It specifies CASSGNRQPQHF. The J gene is TRBJ1-5, the V gene TRBV12-3 or TRBV12-4; no reliable D call. The CDR3 contains 12 residues. V lost 5 bases and J lost 6, with 8 bases in between.

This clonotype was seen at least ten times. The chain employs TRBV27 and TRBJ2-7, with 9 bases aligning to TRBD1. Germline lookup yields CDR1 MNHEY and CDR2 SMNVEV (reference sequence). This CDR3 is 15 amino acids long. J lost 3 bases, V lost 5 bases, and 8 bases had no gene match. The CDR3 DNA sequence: TGTGCCAGCAGTGCCCTTGACAGGGGGTTCTACGAGCAGTACTTC. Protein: CASSALDRGFYEQYF.

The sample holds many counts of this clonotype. Written as DNA, the CDR3 is TGCAGTGCTACCAAGCAGGGAAATCAGCCCCAGCATTTT. Protein: CSATKQGNQPQHF. V usage is TRBV20-1 and J usage is TRBJ1-5; D is possibly TRBD1 (5 bases). The V and J ends lost 4 bases and 4 bases respectively, with 11 bases between them. This CDR3 is 13 amino acids long. Germline CDR1 reads DFQATT; CDR2 reads SNEGSKA (reference sequence).

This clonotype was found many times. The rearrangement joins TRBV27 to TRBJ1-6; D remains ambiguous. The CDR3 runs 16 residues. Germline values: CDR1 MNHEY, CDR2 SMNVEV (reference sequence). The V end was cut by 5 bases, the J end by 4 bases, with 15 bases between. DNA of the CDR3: TGTGCCAGCAGTCGACCCAGTAGAGGGTATAATTCACCCCTCCACTTT. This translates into CASSRPSRGYNSPLHF.

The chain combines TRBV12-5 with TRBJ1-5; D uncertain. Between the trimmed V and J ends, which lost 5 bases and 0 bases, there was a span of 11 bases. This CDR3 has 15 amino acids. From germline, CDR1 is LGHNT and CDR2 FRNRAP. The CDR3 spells CASGVGRTSNQPQHF. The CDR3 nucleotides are TGTGCTAGTGGTGTCGGACGGACTAGCAATCAGCCCCAGCATTTT.

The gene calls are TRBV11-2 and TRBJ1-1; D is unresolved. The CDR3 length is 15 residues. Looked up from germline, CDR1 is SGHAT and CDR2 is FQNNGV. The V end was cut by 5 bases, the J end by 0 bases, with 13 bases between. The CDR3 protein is CASSPIVGMNTEAFF. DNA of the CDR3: TGTGCCAGCAGCCCGATCGTAGGGATGAACACTGAAGCTTTCTTT.